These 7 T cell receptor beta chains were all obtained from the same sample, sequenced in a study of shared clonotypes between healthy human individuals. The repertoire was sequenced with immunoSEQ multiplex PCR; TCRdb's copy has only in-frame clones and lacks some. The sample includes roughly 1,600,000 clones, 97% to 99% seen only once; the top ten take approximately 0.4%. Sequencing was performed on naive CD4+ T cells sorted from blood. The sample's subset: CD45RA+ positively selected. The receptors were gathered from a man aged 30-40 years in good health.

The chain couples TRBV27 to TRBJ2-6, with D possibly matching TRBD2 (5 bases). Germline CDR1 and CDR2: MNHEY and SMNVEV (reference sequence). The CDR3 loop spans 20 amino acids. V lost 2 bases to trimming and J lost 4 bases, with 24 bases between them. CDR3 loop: CASSLVNNGGLGSGANVLTF. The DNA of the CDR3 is TGTGCCAGCAGTTTAGTGAACAACGGAGGATTGGGCTCCGGGGCCAACGTCCTGACTTTC.

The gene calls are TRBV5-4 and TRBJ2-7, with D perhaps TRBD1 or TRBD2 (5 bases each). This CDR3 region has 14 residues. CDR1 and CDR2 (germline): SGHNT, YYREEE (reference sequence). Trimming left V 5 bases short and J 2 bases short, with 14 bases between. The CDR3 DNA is TGTGCCAGCAGTCCGGGGACGCTACCCTACGAGCAGTACTTC. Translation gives CASSPGTLPYEQYF.

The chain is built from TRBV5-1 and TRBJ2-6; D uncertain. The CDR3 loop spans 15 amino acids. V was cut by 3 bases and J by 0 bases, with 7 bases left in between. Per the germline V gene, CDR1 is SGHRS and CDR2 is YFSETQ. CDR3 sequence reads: CASSSRGSGANVLTF. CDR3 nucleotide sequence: TGCGCCAGCAGCTCGCGTGGCTCTGGGGCCAACGTCCTGACTTTC.

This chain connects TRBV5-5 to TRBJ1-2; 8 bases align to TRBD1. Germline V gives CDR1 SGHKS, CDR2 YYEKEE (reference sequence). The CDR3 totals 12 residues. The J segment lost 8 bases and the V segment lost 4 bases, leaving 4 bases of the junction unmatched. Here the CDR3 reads CASSGDRKGYTF. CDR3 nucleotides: TGTGCCAGCAGCGGGGACAGGAAAGGCTACACCTTC.

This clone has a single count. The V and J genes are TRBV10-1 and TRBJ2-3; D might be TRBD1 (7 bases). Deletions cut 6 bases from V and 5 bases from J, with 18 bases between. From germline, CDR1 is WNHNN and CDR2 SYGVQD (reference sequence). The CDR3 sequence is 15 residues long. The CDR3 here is CASSGRGGLEDTQYF. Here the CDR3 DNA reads TGCGCCAGCAGCGGGAGAGGGGGCTTGGAAGATACGCAGTATTTT.

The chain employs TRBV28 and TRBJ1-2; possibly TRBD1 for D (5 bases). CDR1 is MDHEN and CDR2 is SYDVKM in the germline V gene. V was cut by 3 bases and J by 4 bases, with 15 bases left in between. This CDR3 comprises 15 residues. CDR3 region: CASSLGVGGLYGYTF. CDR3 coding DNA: TGTGCCAGCAGTTTGGGCGTCGGGGGACTCTATGGCTACACCTTC.

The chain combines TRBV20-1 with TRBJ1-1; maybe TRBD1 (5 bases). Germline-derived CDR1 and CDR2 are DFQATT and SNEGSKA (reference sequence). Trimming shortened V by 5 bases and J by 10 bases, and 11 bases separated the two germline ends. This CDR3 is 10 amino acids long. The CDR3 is CSASSGAAFF. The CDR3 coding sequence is TGCAGTGCTTCCAGCGGGGCAGCTTTCTTT.